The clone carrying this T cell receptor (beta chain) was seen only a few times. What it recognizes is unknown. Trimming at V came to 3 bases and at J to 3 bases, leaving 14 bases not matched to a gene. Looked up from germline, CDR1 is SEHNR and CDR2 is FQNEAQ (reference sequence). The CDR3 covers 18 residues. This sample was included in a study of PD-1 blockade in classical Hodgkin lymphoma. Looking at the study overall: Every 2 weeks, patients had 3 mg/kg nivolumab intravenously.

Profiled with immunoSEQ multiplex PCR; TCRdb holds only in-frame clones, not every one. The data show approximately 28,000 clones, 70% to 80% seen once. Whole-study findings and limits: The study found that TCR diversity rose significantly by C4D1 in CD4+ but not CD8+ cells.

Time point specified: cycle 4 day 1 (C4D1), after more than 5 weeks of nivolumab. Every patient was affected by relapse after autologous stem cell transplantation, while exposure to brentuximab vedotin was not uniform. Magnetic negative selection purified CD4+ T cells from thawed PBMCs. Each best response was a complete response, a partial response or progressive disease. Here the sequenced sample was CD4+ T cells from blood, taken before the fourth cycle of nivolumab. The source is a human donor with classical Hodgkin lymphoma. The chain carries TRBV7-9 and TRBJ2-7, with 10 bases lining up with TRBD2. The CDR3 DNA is TGTGCCAGCAGCTTGGGGCTAGCGGGAGAGCTGCTTCACTACGAGCAGTACTTC. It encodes CASSLGLAGELLHYEQYF.